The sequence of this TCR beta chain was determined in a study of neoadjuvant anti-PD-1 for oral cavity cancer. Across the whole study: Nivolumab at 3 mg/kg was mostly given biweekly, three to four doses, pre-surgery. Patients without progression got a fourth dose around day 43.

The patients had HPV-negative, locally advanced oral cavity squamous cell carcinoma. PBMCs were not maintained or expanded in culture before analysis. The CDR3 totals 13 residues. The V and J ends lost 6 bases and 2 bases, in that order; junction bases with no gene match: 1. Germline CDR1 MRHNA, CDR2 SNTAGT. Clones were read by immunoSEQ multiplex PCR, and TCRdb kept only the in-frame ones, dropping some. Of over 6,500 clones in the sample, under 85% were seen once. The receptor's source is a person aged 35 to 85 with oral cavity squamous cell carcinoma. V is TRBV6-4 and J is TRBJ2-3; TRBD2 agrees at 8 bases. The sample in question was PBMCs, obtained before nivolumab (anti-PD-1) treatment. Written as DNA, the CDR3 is TGTGCCAGCAGCGGGGGGGCCACAGATACGCAGTATTTT. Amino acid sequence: CASSGGATDTQYF.